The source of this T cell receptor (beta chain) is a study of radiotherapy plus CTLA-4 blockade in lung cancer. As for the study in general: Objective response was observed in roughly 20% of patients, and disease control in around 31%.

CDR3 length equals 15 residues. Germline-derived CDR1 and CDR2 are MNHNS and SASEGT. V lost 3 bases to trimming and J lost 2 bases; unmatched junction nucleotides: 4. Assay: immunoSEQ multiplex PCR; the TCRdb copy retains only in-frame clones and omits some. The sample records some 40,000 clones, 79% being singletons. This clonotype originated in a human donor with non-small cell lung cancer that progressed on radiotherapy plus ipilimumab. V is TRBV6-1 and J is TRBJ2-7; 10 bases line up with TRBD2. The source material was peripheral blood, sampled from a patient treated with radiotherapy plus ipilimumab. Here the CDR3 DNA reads TGTGCCAGCAGTGAGGTAGCGGGGGGTCCCTACGAGCAGTACTTC. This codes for CASSEVAGGPYEQYF.